This record looks at one T cell receptor (beta chain) sequence and its context. These data belong to a study of blood T cell repertoires in COVID-19. Study context: The analysed material was cDNA or gDNA that came from T cells, B-cell-depleted T cells, or PBMCs.

This CDR3 comprises 15 residues. Germline-derived CDR1 and CDR2 are SNHLY and FYNNEI. V trimming: 6 bases; J trimming: 0 bases; junction bases outside the gene matches: 5. Data came from immunoSEQ multiplex PCR; TCRdb stores just in-frame clones and leaves some out. This table has 200,000 to 250,000 clones, roughly 78% appearing once. The sequence derives from a woman aged 40 to 55 with acute or convalescent COVID-19. The gene calls are TRBV2 and TRBJ1-5, with TRBD1 matching 7 bases. The material sequenced was peripheral blood. CDR3 loop: CASSGGQSSNQPQHF. Written as DNA, the CDR3 is TGTGCCAGCAGCGGGGGACAGAGTAGCAATCAGCCCCAGCATTTT.